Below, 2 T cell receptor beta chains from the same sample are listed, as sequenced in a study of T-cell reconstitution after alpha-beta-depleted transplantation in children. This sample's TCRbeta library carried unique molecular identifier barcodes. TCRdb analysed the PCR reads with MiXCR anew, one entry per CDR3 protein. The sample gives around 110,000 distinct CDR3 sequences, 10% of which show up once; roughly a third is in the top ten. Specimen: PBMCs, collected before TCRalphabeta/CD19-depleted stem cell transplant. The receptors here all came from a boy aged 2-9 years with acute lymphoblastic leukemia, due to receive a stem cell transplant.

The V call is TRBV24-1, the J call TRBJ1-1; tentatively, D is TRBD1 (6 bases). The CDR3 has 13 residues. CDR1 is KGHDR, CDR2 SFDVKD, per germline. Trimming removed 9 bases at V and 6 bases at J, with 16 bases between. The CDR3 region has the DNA TGTGCCACCGGATCCAGGGGTAAGTCTGAAGCTTTCTTT. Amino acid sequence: CATGSRGKSEAFF.

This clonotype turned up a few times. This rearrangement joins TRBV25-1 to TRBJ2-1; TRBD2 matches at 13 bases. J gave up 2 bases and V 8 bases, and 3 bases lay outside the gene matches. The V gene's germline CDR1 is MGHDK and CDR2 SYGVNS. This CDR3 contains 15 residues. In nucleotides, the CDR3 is TGTGCCAGCGGCGGGACTAGCGGGACCTACAATGAGCAGTTCTTC. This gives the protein CASGGTSGTYNEQFF.